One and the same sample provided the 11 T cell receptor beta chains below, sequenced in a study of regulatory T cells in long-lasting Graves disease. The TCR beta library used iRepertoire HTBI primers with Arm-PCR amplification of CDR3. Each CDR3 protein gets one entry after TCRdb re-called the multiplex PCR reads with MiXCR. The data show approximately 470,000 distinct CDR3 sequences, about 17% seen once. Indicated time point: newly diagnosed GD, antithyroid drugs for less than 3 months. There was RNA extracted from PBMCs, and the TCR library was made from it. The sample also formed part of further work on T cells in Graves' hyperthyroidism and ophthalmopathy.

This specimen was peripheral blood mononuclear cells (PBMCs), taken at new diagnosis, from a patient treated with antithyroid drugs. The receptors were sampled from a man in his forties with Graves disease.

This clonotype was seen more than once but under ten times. The CDR3, as DNA: TGTGCCAGCAGCCCCATGCCGGGACTAGCGGGAGAAGGGGAGCAGTACTTC. This encodes CASSPMPGLAGEGEQYF. The V and J genes are TRBV11-2 and TRBJ2-7; 14 bases align to TRBD2. J was trimmed by 7 bases and V by 5 bases; bases with no gene match: 13. There are 17 residues in the CDR3. Germline values: CDR1 SGHAT, CDR2 FQNNGV.

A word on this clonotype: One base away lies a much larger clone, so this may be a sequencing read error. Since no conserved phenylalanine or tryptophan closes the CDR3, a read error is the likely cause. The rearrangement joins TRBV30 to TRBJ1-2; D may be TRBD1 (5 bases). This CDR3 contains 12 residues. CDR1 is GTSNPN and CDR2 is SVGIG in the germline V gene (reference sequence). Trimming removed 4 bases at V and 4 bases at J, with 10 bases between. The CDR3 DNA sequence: TGTGCCTGGAATATAGGGGTCTATGGCTACACCTCC. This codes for CAWNIGVYGYTS.

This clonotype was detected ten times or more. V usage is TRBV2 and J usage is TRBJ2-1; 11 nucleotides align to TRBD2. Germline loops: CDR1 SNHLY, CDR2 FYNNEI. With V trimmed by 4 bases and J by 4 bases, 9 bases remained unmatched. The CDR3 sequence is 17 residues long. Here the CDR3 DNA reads TGTGCCAGCAGTGTTAGCGGGAGGGGGTCTATTTACAATGAGCAGTTCTTC. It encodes CASSVSGRGSIYNEQFF.

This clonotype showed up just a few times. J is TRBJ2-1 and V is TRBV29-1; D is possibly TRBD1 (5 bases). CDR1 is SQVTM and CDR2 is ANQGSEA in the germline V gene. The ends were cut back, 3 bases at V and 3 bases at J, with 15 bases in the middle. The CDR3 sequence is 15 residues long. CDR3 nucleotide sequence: TGCAGCGTTGACTCCGGACACGACTTCTACAATGAGCAGTTCTTC. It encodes CSVDSGHDFYNEQFF.

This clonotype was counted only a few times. The CDR3 DNA follows: TGTGCCATTATGCCTGGGGGTCGGCTCCAAGAGACCCAGTACTTC. Translated: CAIMPGGRLQETQYF. The rearrangement joins TRBV28 to TRBJ2-5; D possibly uses TRBD1 or TRBD2 (5 bases each). With 10 bases removed from V and 1 base from J, the gap between germline ends came to 19 bases. The V gene's germline CDR1 is MDHEN and CDR2 SYDVKM. The CDR3 is made up of 15 amino acids. The full variable domain, its missing parts supplied by reference TRBV28 and TRBJ2-5, is DVKVTQSSRYLVKRTGEKVFLECVQDMDHENMFWYRQDPGLGLRLIYFSYDVKMKEKGDIPEGYSVSREKKERFSLILESASTNQTSMYLCAIMPGGRLQETQYFGPGTRLLVL.

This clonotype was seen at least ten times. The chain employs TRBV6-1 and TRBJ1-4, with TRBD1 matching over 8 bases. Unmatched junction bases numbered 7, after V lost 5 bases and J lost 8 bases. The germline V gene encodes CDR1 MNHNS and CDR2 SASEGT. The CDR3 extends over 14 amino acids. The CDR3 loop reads CASSPSGQAEKLFF. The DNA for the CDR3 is TGTGCCAGCAGTCCCTCGGGACAGGCGGAAAAACTGTTTTTT.

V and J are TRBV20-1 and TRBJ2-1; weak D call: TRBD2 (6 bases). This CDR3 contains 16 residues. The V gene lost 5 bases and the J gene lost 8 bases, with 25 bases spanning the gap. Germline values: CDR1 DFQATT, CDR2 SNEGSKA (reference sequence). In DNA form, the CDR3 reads TGCAGTGCTCCGCGAATGGCTACTCGGGGGTTGGATGAGCAGTTCTTC. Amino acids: CSAPRMATRGLDEQFF.

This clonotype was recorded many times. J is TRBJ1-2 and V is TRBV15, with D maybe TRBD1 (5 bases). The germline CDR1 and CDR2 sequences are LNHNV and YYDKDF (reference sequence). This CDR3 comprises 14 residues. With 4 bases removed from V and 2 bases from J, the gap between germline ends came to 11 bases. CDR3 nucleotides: TGTGCCACCAGCAAATACCGGGACAACTATGGCTACACCTTC. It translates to CATSKYRDNYGYTF.

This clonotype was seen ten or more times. The DNA for the CDR3 is TGCAGTGCCCCCGGTCCGGGGAGGGACTATGGCTACACCTTC. Its translation is CSAPGPGRDYGYTF. V gene TRBV20-1 combines with J gene TRBJ1-2; the D is unclear. The CDR3 is made up of 14 amino acids. The germline CDR1 and CDR2 sequences are DFQATT and SNEGSKA (reference sequence). Between the trimmed V and J ends, which lost 6 bases and 3 bases, there was a span of 17 bases.

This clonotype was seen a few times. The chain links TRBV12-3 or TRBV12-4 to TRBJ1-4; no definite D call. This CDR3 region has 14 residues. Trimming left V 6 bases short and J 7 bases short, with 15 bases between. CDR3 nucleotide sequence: TGTGCCAGCAGCCCCTCGCATGGATCTGAAAAACTGTTTTTT. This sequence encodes CASSPSHGSEKLFF.

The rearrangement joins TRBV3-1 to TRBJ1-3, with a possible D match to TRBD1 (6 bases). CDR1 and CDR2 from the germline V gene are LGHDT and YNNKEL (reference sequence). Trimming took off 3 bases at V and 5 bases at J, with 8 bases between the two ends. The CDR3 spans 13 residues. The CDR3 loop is CASSHRDRNTIYF. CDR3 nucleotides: TGTGCCAGCAGCCACCGGGACAGAAACACCATATATTTT.